This T cell receptor (beta chain) was captured by sequencing in a study of CD8 T cells in ankylosing spondylitis. CDR3 length: 14 amino acids. The trim removed 4 bases at V and 6 bases at J, leaving 6 bases unmatched. Per germline, CDR1 DFQATT and CDR2 SNEGSKA (reference sequence). Via MiXCR, TCRdb re-called the 5' RACE reads, giving one row per CDR3 protein. This table holds about 160,000 distinct CDR3 sequences, about 17% found once. The TCR comes from a male donor with ankylosing spondylitis or in good health (not recorded which). The chain links TRBV20-1 to TRBJ2-1, with 10 bases lining up with TRBD2. The specimen sequenced was blood, either unsorted or a sorted T cell fraction (not recorded which). The CDR3 loop reads CSAISGRWGNEQFF. In DNA form, the CDR3 reads TGCAGTGCTATTAGCGGGAGGTGGGGCAATGAGCAGTTCTTC.